This T cell receptor beta chain was sequenced during a study of cytomegalovirus exposure and HLA in healthy donors. Vbeta (60) and Jbeta (13) primers were used in the PCR. Clones were sequenced by immunoSEQ multiplex PCR, and TCRdb holds only the in-frame ones, with some missing. The repertoire includes around 110,000 clones, about 80% of them detected once, and approximately 4.3% sits in the top ten. V was pared by 5 bases and J by 10 bases, with 7 bases of the junction left unmatched. Germline V CDR1 and CDR2: SGHTA, FQGTGA. The CDR3 runs to 14 residues. The sequenced sample was PBMCs. The origin of this receptor is a man aged 30 to 39 in good health and CMV-seropositive. The chain links TRBV7-3 to TRBJ1-6, with 8 bases fitting TRBD1. The CDR3 DNA reads as TGTGCCAGCAGCCTCTATGGACAGGGCTCACCCCTCCACTTT. Its protein product is CASSLYGQGSPLHF.